This TCR beta chain was captured by sequencing in a study of shared clonotypes between healthy human individuals. Libraries were prepared by immunoSEQ multiplex PCR; TCRdb keeps only in-frame clonotypes and omits some of them. The table lists some 2 million clones, 95% of them singletons. This clone was counted a few times. This clonotype was sampled from a man aged 18 to 29 in good health. Sequencing was done on a sample of naive CD4+ T cells sorted from blood. Subset: CD45RA+ positively selected.

The CDR3 loop reads CASSLDTLVGSPLHF. Here the CDR3 DNA reads TGTGCCAGCAGTTTGGACACCCTAGTGGGTTCACCCCTCCACTTT. The chain carries TRBV27 and TRBJ1-6; the D gene is possibly TRBD1 (5 bases). The germline V and J ends were trimmed by 3 bases and 9 bases, with 15 bases remaining between them. Per the germline V gene, CDR1 is MNHEY and CDR2 is SMNVEV (reference sequence). CDR3 length equals 15 residues.